A single sample is the source of the 5 T cell receptor beta chains below, sequenced in a study of blood T cells in healthy people across ages. Through a sample-barcoded 5' primer and a J-beta primer mix, a second PCR was run for roughly 7 to 11 cycles. TCRdb re-called the 5' RACE reads through MiXCR, storing one row per CDR3 protein. In the table there are approximately 1.5 million distinct CDR3 sequences, about 31% of which are singletons. The sequenced material came from blood. The receptors come from a woman aged 25-40 years in good health.

For this clonotype: A clone one base away is much larger, so this may be a read error. The rearrangement uses TRBV29-1 and TRBJ2-3; D is possibly TRBD2 (5 bases). Trimming took 7 bases from V and 4 from J, leaving 18 bases between them. From germline, CDR1 is SQVTM and CDR2 ANQGSEA. The CDR3 runs 14 residues. The CDR3 is CSGGLAVGADTQYF. The CDR3 DNA reads TGCAGCGGTGGGCTAGCCGTAGGAGCAGATACGCAGTATTTT.

Only a few counts were recorded for this clonotype. V usage is TRBV20-1 and J usage is TRBJ2-7, with D possibly matching TRBD1 (6 bases). Per the germline V gene, CDR1 is DFQATT and CDR2 is SNEGSKA (reference sequence). V shed 0 bases and J shed 6 bases, with 15 bases lying between them. The CDR3 loop spans 14 amino acids. The CDR3 DNA sequence: TGCAGTGCTAGAGATGACAGGATCATGGTCGAGCAGTACTTC. Translated: CSARDDRIMVEQYF.

This clonotype showed up just a few times. The chain joins TRBV18 to TRBJ2-1; 10 nucleotides match TRBD2. CDR3 length: 16 residues. Germline V gives CDR1 KGHSH, CDR2 LQKENI. V shed 3 bases and J 10 bases; nucleotides not matched to a gene: 12. CDR3 in DNA: TGTGCCAGCTCACCCGTCGTAATGCTAGCGGGAGTCGAGCAGTTCTTC. This codes for CASSPVVMLAGVEQFF.

The V call is TRBV29-1, the J call TRBJ1-1; the D gene is possibly TRBD1 (6 bases). Germline V gene data show CDR1 as SQVTM and CDR2 as ANQGSEA. With 6 bases removed from V and 1 base from J, the gap between germline ends came to 15 bases. This CDR3 contains 14 residues. For the CDR3, the DNA is TGCAGCGTACACTCCGGGACAAGGAACACTGAAGCTTTCTTT. As protein: CSVHSGTRNTEAFF.

This clonotype was counted many times. CDR3 nucleotides: TGCAGCGTTGTATTCTCGGGGACCACAGATACGCAGTATTTT. Amino acids: CSVVFSGTTDTQYF. The chain recombines TRBV29-1 with TRBJ2-3; tentatively, D is TRBD1 or TRBD2 (5 bases each). The CDR3 is 14 amino acids. Trimming took off 4 bases at V and 2 bases at J, with 13 bases between the two ends. The V gene's germline CDR1 is SQVTM and CDR2 ANQGSEA.